These 4 T cell receptor beta chains came from one sample sequenced in a study of prognosis after radiotherapy for stage I lung cancer. From genomic DNA, TCR beta CDR3 was amplified by two-round multiplex PCR. Primers targeting each individual TRBV and TRBJ gene were applied in first-round PCR. TCRdb re-derived calls from the multiplex PCR reads in MiXCR, one entry per CDR3 protein. Among about 51,000 distinct CDR3 sequences listed, roughly 36% were seen once. This sample comprised PBMCs, obtained before or after stereotactic body radiation therapy (not recorded which). Receptors were obtained from a donor at least 50 years old with non-small cell lung cancer.

This clonotype was recorded a few times. The V and J genes are TRBV5-4 and TRBJ2-2; 10 bases agree with TRBD2. V dropped 3 bases and J dropped 6; count of bases not matched to a gene: 8. The germline V gene has CDR1 SGHNT and CDR2 YYREEE (reference sequence). The CDR3 contains 16 residues. For the CDR3, the DNA is TGTGCCAGCAGCTCATATCTAGCGGGAGCCCCCGGGGAGCTGTTTTTT. The encoded protein is CASSSYLAGAPGELFF.

This clonotype was seen many times. This chain connects TRBV24-1 to TRBJ1-4; D is undetermined. The V gene's germline CDR1 is KGHDR and CDR2 SFDVKD. The CDR3 consists of 15 residues. V dropped 3 bases and J dropped 8 bases, with 15 bases sitting between them. CDR3 protein: CATSDPGRDKEKLFF. Here the CDR3 DNA reads TGTGCCACCAGTGATCCCGGACGGGATAAGGAAAAACTGTTTTTT.

This clonotype was seen many times. For the CDR3, the DNA is TGTGCCAGCAGTACCAGCACGGGAGGGTGGTCGGATACGCAGTATTTT. Residues: CASSTSTGGWSDTQYF. The genes are TRBV27 and TRBJ2-3; 8 positions match TRBD2. CDR1 and CDR2 (germline): MNHEY, SMNVEV (reference sequence). The CDR3 has 16 residues. V shed 5 bases and J 6 bases; nucleotides not matched to a gene: 13.

Many counts were recorded for this clonotype. This chain links TRBV13 with TRBJ2-7; D perhaps matches TRBD2 (5 bases). The CDR3 consists of 15 residues. The germline V gene encodes CDR1 PRHDT and CDR2 FYEKMQ (reference sequence). V was shortened by 6 bases and J by 3 bases, with 18 bases between the two germline ends. The CDR3 DNA reads as TGTGCCAGCAGTTTAAAACCGGTAGCGAGCTACGAGCAGTACTTC. This gives the protein CASSLKPVASYEQYF.